Detailed here is one TCR beta chain. It has no known antigen specificity. Base qualities are not recorded, but no much larger clone differs from it by a single base. The sample's treatment or condition label is to be understood as: around 19 received Ad26.COV2.S at low or high dose, single or two shots; about five received placebo; per-sample allocation not given. For vaccine and placebo recipients, repertoires were sequenced using samples collected on day 63 after the first injection. In Cohort 1b, fewer than 30 adults aged 18-55 years were enrolled at a single site in Boston, USA, between 29 July and 7 August 2020. As a vaccine, Ad26.COV2.S was a replication-incompetent adenovirus type 26 vector that expressed a prefusion-stabilized SARS-CoV-2 spike protein derived from the original Wuhan strain. The data were obtained in a study of Ad26.COV2.S vaccination and SARS-CoV-2 variants (dated by TCRdb to the early 2020s). About the investigation overall: Donors in the vaccine arm were drawn from COV1001, a phase I-IIa trial of Ad26.COV2.S in healthy adults that was multicentre, randomized, double-blind and placebo-controlled. Blinding of investigators to trial group allocation was maintained during experiments and outcome assessment. The TCR-sequenced set comprised approximately 30 samples: some 20 Ad26.COV2.S vaccine recipients, 5 placebo recipients and 8 SARS-CoV-2 convalescent individuals. Dosing of Ad26.COV2.S was intramuscular, at either 5x10^10 or 1x10^11 viral particles, delivered as one shot or as two shots spaced 56 days apart. The specificity and breadth of SARS-CoV-2-reactive T cell receptors after Ad26.COV2.S vaccination were assessed by TCRbeta repertoire sequencing. Participants in the trial were split at random into five groups of five each, receiving low-dose or high-dose Ad26.COV2.S once or twice, or else placebo on both occasions. The full study reports these points: According to the authors, total T cell responses may have been underestimated by the TCR breadth and depth analyses. Spike-specific TCR breadth was higher in Ad26.COV2.S recipients than in placebo recipients (P = 0.0014). The study lacked the statistical power to compare responses across vaccine doses or regimens. Substantial breadth of spike-specific CD8+ and CD4+ T cell responses was reported after vaccination. Non-spike TCR breadth was comparable between vaccine and placebo recipients, consistent with the vaccine containing only spike.

The immunoSEQ Assay was the method used to sequence TCRbeta CDR3 regions. After extraction, genomic DNA underwent amplification by bias-controlled multiplex PCR, followed by high-throughput sequencing. The source study handled its data this way. To quantify the absolute abundance of every unique TCRbeta CDR3 region, sequences were collapsed and filtered. T cell fraction was estimated by normalizing TCRbeta template counts to usable DNA, which was measured by amplifying reference genes present in all nucleated cells. Repertoire TCRs were annotated as SARS-CoV-2-specific when V gene, CDR3 amino acid sequence and J gene were exactly matched to a known reactive TCR set. MIRA supplied the reference SARS-CoV-2 TCR set, which was filtered for enrichment in COVID-19-positive ImmuneCODE repertoires so that public or cross-reactive TCRs were removed. Using the MIRA antigens, annotated TCRs were further analysed by specific ORF or by position within an ORF. Breadth was defined as annotated unique rearrangements over total unique productive rearrangements; depth was the summed frequency of those rearrangements. Two-sided Wilcoxon rank-sum tests were used to compare TCR breadth between groups. TCRdb provides this immuneACCESS table in a form limited to in-frame rearrangements. Some clones are lacking; in checked studies, under half of them reflect an unresolved V gene, and why the rest are absent is not known. The V and J calls and clone size come from that table; D and trimming were worked out from the DNA. The sample table records approximately 350,000 clones; around four fifths of these occur just once. Approximately 7% of the sample belongs to the ten largest clones.

This specimen consisted of peripheral blood, obtained in a trial of Ad26.COV2.S vaccine versus placebo. The clonotype comes from a person aged 18-60 years who received the Ad26.COV2.S COVID-19 vaccine or a placebo.

The sequenced DNA: TGTGCCAGCAGCAGCAGCGGGGCGACCGGGGAGCTGTTTTTT. Translated, it reads CASSSSGATGELFF. The chain is assembled from TRBV7-3 and TRBJ2-2; TRBD2 lines up with 7 middle nucleotides. The CDR3 sequence holds 14 residues, the cysteine and phenylalanine included. The DNA shown is the 42-base CDR3, in frame from base 1. The germline V gene encodes CDR1 SGHTA and CDR2 FQGTGA. Germline trimming amounts to 5 bases on V and 5 bases on J, with 5 as the count of junction bases outside the gene matches.